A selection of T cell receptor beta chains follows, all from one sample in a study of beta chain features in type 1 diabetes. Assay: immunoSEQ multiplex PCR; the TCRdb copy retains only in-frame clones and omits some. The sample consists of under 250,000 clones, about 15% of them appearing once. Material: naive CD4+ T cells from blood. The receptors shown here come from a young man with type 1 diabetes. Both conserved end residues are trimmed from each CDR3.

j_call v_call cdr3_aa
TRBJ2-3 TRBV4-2 ASSLRPVGTSEQY
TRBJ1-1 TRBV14 ASSRTVNTEAF
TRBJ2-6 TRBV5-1 ASGGTGDSGANVLT
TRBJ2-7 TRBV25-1 ASRHRESYEQY
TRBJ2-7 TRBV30 AWSLDVYEQY
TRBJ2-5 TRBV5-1 ASSLAPSGGRETQY
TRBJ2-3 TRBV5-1 ASSPDSYSTDTQY
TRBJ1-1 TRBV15 ATSRDSRAAF
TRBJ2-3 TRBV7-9 ASSAKGGAPTDTQY
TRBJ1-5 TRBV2 ASSKDGTGEH
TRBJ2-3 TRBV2 ASTHQGSTDTQY
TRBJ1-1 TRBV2 ASSLTGGNTEAF
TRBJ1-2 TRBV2 ASSEAGRQGGYGYT
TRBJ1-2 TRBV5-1 ASSARGPIDGYT
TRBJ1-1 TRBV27 ASGGRQGEGAF
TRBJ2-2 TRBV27 ASSLRRTGELF
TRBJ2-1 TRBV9 ASSVGISGGAWEQF
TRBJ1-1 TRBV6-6 ASSYSGERHGV
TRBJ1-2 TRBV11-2 ASSTGTGFTNYGYT
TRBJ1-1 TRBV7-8 ASSLRDRGLIGTEAF
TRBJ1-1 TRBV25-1 ASSAHKNTEAF
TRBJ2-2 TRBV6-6 ASSRLAGEAGELF
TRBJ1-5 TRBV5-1 ASSRGGGNQPQH
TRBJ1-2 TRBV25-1 ASSAFTGPYGYT
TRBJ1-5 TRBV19 ASRDSDSNQPQH
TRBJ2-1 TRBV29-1 SVLRSDRGWGNEQF
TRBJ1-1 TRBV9 ASSGGRGAF
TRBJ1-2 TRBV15 ATSRLGRGSGYT
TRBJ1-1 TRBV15 ATSRDNAGVYEAF
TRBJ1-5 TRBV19 ASSSQTGVQPQH
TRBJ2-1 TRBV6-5 ASSYSSASGRVEQF
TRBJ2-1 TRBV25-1 ASSDFGTPNNEQF
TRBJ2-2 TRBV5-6 ASSLEYPQGTGELF
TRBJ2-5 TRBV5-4 ASSLGGESGETQY
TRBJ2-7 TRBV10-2 ASSLGLASSYEQY
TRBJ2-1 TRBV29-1 SVGTGTYLSYNEQF
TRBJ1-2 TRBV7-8 ASSGQGATGYT
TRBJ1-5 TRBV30 AWSPGRIPNQPQH
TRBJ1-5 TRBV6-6 TTTGGIQPQH
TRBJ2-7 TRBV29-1 SVEGSRYEQY